The rows below give T cell receptor beta chains drawn from one sample of a study of technical replicates of blood from several donors. Sequencing was performed with immunoSEQ multiplex PCR; in TCRdb, only in-frame clones are kept and a portion is missing. The profile shows approximately 12,000 clones, almost 95% of them singletons. The sequenced sample was PBMCs. These receptor sequences come from a human donor in good health. CDR3s include the opening cysteine and the closing phenylalanine or tryptophan. D genes are given only for firm matches. Clone size, where shown, is once, few, many, or a class for clones that have expanded.

cdr3_length | d_call | j_call | clone_size | v_call | cdr3_nt | cdr3_aa
15 | TRBD2 | TRBJ2-2 | NA | TRBV11-1 | TGTGCCAGCAGCTCCCTAGCGGGGAACACCGGGGAGCTGTTTTTT | CASSSLAGNTGELFF
18 | TRBD1 | TRBJ2-3 | NA | TRBV5-1 | TGCGCCAGCAGCTTCCGGGACAGCAACCTGGGTAGCACAGATACGCAGTATTTT | CASSFRDSNLGSTDTQYF
17 | NA | TRBJ2-7 | NA | TRBV27 | TGTGCCAGCAGTTTATCTCACAGGGAGTTAAATGACTACGAGCAGTACTTC | CASSLSHRELNDYEQYF
16 | TRBD2 | TRBJ2-5 | NA | TRBV11-2 | TGTGCCAGCAGCTTAGCGGCGGGGGGCCCCGAAGAGACCCAGTACTTC | CASSLAAGGPEETQYF
14 | NA | TRBJ2-7 | NA | TRBV30 | TGTGCCTGGAATAAACAGGGAATCACCTACGAGCAGTACTTC | CAWNKQGITYEQYF
13 | NA | TRBJ1-1 | NA | TRBV18 | TGTGCCAGCTCACCATCTGGCCAGTCTGAAGCTTTCTTT | CASSPSGQSEAFF
13 | NA | TRBJ2-3 | NA | TRBV25-1 | TGTGCCAGCAGTGAATTAGGCACAGATACGCAGTATTTT | CASSELGTDTQYF
16 | NA | TRBJ1-1 | NA | TRBV18 | TGTGCCAGCTCACCTTCTACGGGTCCCCAGGGAACTGAAGCTTTCTTT | CASSPSTGPQGTEAFF
16 | TRBD1 | TRBJ2-7 | few | TRBV5-5 | TGTGCCAGCAGCTTGGGTAATACAGGGGCTATCTACGAGCAGTACTTC | CASSLGNTGAIYEQYF
16 | NA | TRBJ1-5 | NA | TRBV7-8 | TGTGCCAGCAGCGGCTGGGACATTAATAGCAATCAGCCCCAGCATTTT | CASSGWDINSNQPQHF
14 | NA | TRBJ1-3 | NA | TRBV7-9 | TGTGCCAGCGGGAGGGAGGCTACCGGAAACACCATATATTTT | CASGREATGNTIYF
17 | NA | TRBJ2-5 | NA | TRBV5-1 | TGCGCCAGCAGCTTGGCGTCGGGACAAGGGGGTCAAGGGACCCAGTACTTC | CASSLASGQGGQGTQYF
16 | TRBD2 | TRBJ2-1 | NA | TRBV5-1 | TGCGCCAGCAGCTCCACCCAGCGGGGTCGTGGCGTGGAGCAGTTCTTC | CASSSTQRGRGVEQFF
16 | NA | TRBJ1-1 | NA | TRBV15 | TGTGCCACCAGCAGAGATTTGGTGGGCCGGTACACTGAAGCTTTCTTT | CATSRDLVGRYTEAFF
17 | TRBD2 | TRBJ2-5 | NA | TRBV9 | TGTGCCAGCAGCGTAGGAGGGACTAGCGGGATGGGGGAGACCCAGTACTTC | CASSVGGTSGMGETQYF
14 | TRBD1 | TRBJ1-1 | once | TRBV10-2 | TGCGCCAGCAGTGAGGACAGGGGGTACACTGAAGCTTTCTTT | CASSEDRGYTEAFF
13 | TRBD1 | TRBJ2-1 | NA | TRBV7-9 | TGTGCCAGCAGCTTTGGCAGGGGGCATGAGCAGTTCTTC | CASSFGRGHEQFF
16 | NA | TRBJ2-3 | once | TRBV5-4 | TGTGCCAGCAGCCGGGGGACAGAGAAGAGCACAGATACGCAGTATTTT | CASSRGTEKSTDTQYF
15 | NA | TRBJ1-1 | NA | TRBV4-1 | TGCGCCAGCTCCACAGGGACCCTCGGGGACACTGAAGCTTTCTTT | CASSTGTLGDTEAFF
18 | TRBD2 | TRBJ2-3 | once | TRBV12-5 | TGTGCTAGTGGTTTGGACGTCCTCCGGGAGGCGCGCACAGATACGCAGTATTTT | CASGLDVLREARTDTQYF
15 | NA | TRBJ2-7 | NA | TRBV6-5 | TGTGCCAGCAGTTACTCGACAGGACAGCACTACGAGCAGTACTTC | CASSYSTGQHYEQYF
16 | TRBD2 | TRBJ2-1 | NA | TRBV19 | TGTGCCAGTAGTACTAGCGGGACCTCTTCCTACAATGAGCAGTTCTTC | CASSTSGTSSYNEQFF
13 | NA | TRBJ2-7 | NA | TRBV5-4 | TGTGCCAGCAGCTTAACATATTCCTACGAGCAGTACTTC | CASSLTYSYEQYF
15 | TRBD1 | TRBJ2-3 | once | TRBV5-1 | TGCGCCAGCGGCGATCCGGGACAGGGGACAGATACGCAGTATTTT | CASGDPGQGTDTQYF
13 | NA | TRBJ2-5 | NA | TRBV19 | TGTGCCACCGGGGGACAGCTCCAAGAGACCCAGTACTTC | CATGGQLQETQYF
14 | TRBD1 | TRBJ1-1 | NA | TRBV27 | TGTGCCAGCCGTCCGGACAGGGCGGCCACTGAAGCTTTCTTT | CASRPDRAATEAFF
15 | TRBD1 | TRBJ2-1 | NA | TRBV5-1 | TGCGCCAGCAGCGACCGGGACAGCTCCTACAATGAGCAGTTCTTC | CASSDRDSSYNEQFF
13 | NA | TRBJ1-1 | NA | TRBV6-1 | TGTGCCAGCACTAAGGGGTCAAACACTGAAGCTTTCTTT | CASTKGSNTEAFF
13 | NA | TRBJ1-5 | NA | TRBV28 | TGTGCCAGCATACGGCAGGCCGATCAGCCCCAGCATTTT | CASIRQADQPQHF
13 | NA | TRBJ2-7 | NA | TRBV2 | TGTGCCAGCAGTGAAGGACTCAACTACGAGCAGTACTTC | CASSEGLNYEQYF
16 | NA | TRBJ2-7 | few | TRBV18 | TGTGCCAGCTCACCACCGGTGGAAGGGAGGACGTACGAGCAGTACTTC | CASSPPVEGRTYEQYF
14 | NA | TRBJ1-4 | NA | TRBV5-1 | TGCGCCAGCAGCTTGGGGGGAGCGGATGAAAAACTGTTTTTT | CASSLGGADEKLFF
11 | NA | TRBJ1-1 | NA | TRBV29-1 | TGCAGCGCTCAGGAGAACACTGAAGCTTTCTTT | CSAQENTEAFF
13 | NA | TRBJ1-1 | NA | TRBV27 | TGTGCCAGCAGTTTGAGGGAAAACACTGAAGCTTTCTTT | CASSLRENTEAFF
15 | NA | TRBJ1-2 | NA | TRBV5-1 | TGCGCCAGCAGCTTGGCCGTGGCAGAAACCTATGGCTACACCTTC | CASSLAVAETYGYTF
14 | NA | TRBJ1-1 | NA | TRBV7-3 | TGTGCCAGCAGCCGGACGGGGGGCAACACTGAAGCTTTCTTT | CASSRTGGNTEAFF
15 | NA | TRBJ1-2 | NA | TRBV6-1 | TGTGCCAGCAGTGAATTTGGGGGGACTAACTATGGCTACACCTTC | CASSEFGGTNYGYTF
16 | TRBD2 | TRBJ2-7 | NA | TRBV7-8 | TGTGCCAGCACGAGCGGGAGCGGATTTGGTAGCGACGAGCAGTACTTC | CASTSGSGFGSDEQYF
15 | TRBD1 | TRBJ2-7 | once | TRBV28 | TGTGCCAGCAGAGCCCACGGGACAGGGACCAACGAGCAGTACTTC | CASRAHGTGTNEQYF
12 | NA | TRBJ2-1 | NA | TRBV28 | TGTGCCAGCCTGTCCCTCGCGGCTGAGCAGTTCTTC | CASLSLAAEQFF
13 | TRBD1 | TRBJ1-3 | NA | TRBV28 | TGTGCCAGCAACCCAGGGGGAGGAAACACCATATATTTT | CASNPGGGNTIYF
15 | TRBD1 | TRBJ2-2 | NA | TRBV7-6 | TGTGCCAGCAGCTCTAACAGGGGGAACACCGGGGAGCTGTTTTTT | CASSSNRGNTGELFF
15 | NA | TRBJ1-4 | NA | TRBV2 | TGTGCCAGCAGTGAAGAATCCCTCGGGGATGAAAAACTGTTTTTT | CASSEESLGDEKLFF
15 | TRBD2 | TRBJ2-7 | NA | TRBV19 | TGTGCCAGTAGCATCACTAGCGGGCCGGGGTACGAGCAGTACTTC | CASSITSGPGYEQYF
12 | NA | TRBJ2-2 | NA | TRBV9 | TGTGCCAGCAGCACCAGGGTAGGGGAGCTGTTTTTT | CASSTRVGELFF